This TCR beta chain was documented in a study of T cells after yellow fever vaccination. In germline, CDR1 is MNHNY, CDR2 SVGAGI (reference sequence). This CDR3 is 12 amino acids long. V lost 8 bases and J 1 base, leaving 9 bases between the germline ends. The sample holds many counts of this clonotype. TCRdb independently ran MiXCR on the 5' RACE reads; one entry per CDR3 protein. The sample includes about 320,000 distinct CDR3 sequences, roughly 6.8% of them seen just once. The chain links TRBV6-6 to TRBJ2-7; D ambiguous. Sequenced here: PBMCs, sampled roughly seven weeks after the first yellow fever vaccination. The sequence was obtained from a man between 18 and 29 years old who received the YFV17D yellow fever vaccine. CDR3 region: CASHSYSYEQYF. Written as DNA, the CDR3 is TGTGCCAGCCATTCCTATTCCTACGAGCAGTACTTC.